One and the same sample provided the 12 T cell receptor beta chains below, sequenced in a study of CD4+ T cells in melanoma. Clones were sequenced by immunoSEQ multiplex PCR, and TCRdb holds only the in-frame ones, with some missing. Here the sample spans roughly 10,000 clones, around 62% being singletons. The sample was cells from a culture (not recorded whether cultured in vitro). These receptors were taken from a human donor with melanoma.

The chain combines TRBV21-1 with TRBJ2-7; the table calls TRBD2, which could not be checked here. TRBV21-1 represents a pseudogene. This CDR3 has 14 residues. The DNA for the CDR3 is TGTGCCAGCAGCATTAGCGGGGGCCCCTACGAGCAGTACTTC. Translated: CASSISGGPYEQYF.

The chain's CDR3 is CASSFKGRDTGELFF. For the CDR3, the DNA is TGTGCCAGCAGCTTCAAGGGAAGGGACACCGGGGAGCTGTTTTTT. The V gene is TRBV7-9, the J gene TRBJ2-2, with D unresolved. The germline V gene has CDR1 SEHNR and CDR2 FQNEAQ (reference sequence). The CDR3 is made up of 15 amino acids. Trimming left V 3 bases short and J 3 bases short, with 11 bases between.

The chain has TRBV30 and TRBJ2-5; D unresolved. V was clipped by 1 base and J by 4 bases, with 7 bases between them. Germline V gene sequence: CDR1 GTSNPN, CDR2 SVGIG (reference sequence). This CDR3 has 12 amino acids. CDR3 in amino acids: CAWSALGETQYF. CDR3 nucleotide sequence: TGTGCCTGGAGTGCCTTGGGAGAGACCCAGTACTTC.

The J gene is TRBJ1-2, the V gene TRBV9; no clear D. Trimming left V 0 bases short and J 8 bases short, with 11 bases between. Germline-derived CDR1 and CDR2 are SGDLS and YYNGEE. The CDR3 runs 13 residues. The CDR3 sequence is CASSVDGQTGYTF. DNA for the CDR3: TGTGCCAGCAGCGTAGATGGGCAGACGGGCTACACCTTC.

CDR3 sequence reads: CASSVGGTHNSPLHF. CDR3 DNA: TGTGCCAGCAGCGTAGGGGGGACTCATAATTCACCCCTCCACTTT. The chain carries TRBV9 and TRBJ1-6; possible D gene TRBD1, 5 bases. This CDR3 has 15 amino acids. V was shortened by 0 bases and J by 5 bases, with 9 bases between the two germline ends. CDR1 and CDR2 from the germline V gene are SGDLS and YYNGEE. Based on the CDR3 plus reference TRBV9 and TRBJ1-6, the full variable domain is DSGVTQTPKHLITATGQRVTLRCSPRSGDLSVYWYQQSLDQGLQFLIQYYNGEERAKGNILERFSAQQFPDLHSELNLSSLELGDSALYFCASSVGGTHNSPLHFGNGTRLTVT.

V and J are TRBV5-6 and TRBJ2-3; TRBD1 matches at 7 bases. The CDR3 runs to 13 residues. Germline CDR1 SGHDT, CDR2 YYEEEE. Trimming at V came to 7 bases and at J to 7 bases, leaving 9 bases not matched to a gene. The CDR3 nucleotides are TGTGCCAGCGTAAGACAGGGTTCAAATACGCAGTATTTT. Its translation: CASVRQGSNTQYF.

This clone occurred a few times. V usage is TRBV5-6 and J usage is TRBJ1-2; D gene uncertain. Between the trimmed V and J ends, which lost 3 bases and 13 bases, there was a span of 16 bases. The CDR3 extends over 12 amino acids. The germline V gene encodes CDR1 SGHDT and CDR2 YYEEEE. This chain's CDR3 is CASSWESGVSTF. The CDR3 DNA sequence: TGTGCCAGCAGCTGGGAGAGCGGCGTGTCCACCTTC.

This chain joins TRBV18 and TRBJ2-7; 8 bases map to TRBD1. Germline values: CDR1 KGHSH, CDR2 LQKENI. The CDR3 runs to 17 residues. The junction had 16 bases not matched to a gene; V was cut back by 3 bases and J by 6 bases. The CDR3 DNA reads TGTGCCAGCTCACCCTTCCCGCCGACAGGGGTGAAGGCCGAGCAGTACTTC. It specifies CASSPFPPTGVKAEQYF.

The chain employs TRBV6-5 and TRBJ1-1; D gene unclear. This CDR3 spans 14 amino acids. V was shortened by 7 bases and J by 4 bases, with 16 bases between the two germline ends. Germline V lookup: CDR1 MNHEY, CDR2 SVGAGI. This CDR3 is CASIEAGRPTEAFF. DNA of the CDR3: TGTGCCAGCATCGAGGCAGGAAGGCCCACTGAAGCTTTCTTT.

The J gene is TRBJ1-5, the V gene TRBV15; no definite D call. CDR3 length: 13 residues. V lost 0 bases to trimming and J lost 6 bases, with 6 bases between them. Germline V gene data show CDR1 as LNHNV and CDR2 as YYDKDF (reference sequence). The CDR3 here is CATSRDPAQPQHF. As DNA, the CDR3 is TGTGCCACCAGCAGAGATCCGGCTCAGCCCCAGCATTTT.

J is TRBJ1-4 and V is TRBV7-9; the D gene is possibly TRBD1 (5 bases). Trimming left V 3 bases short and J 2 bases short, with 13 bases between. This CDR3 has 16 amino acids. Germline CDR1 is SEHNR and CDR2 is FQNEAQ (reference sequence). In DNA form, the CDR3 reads TGTGCCAGCAGCTTTACAGGACAATCGACTAATGAAAAACTGTTTTTT. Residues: CASSFTGQSTNEKLFF. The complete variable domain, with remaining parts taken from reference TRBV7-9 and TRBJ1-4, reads DTGVSQNPRHKITKRGQNVTFRCDPISEHNRLYWYRQTLGQGPEFLTYFQNEAQLEKSRLLSDRFSAERPKGSFSTLEIQRTEQGDSAMYLCASSFTGQSTNEKLFFGSGTQLSVL.

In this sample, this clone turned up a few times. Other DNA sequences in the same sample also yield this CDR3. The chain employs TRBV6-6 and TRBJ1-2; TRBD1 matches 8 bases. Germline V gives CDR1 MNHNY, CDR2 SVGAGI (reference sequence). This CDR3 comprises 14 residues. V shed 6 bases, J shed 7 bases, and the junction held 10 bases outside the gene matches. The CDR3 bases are TGTGCCAGCAGCCCACGTACAGGGGGAGGTGGCTACACCTTC. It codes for CASSPRTGGGGYTF.